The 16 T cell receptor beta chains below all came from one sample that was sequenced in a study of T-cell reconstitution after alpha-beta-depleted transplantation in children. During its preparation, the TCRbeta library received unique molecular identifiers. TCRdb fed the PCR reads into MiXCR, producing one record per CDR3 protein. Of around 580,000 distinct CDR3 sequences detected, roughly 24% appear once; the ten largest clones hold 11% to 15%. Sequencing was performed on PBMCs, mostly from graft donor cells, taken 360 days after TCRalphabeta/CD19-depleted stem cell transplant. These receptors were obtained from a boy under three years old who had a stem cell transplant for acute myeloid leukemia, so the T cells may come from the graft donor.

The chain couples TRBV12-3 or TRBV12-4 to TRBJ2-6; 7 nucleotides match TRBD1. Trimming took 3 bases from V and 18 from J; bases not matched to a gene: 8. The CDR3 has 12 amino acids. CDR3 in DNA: TGTGCCAGCAGTTTCCTGACAGGGTATAAGACTTTC. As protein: CASSFLTGYKTF.

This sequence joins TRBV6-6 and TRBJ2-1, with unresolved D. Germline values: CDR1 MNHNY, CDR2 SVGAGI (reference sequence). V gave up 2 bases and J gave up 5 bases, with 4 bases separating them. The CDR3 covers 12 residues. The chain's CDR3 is CASSYDDNEQFF. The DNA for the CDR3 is TGTGCCAGCAGTTACGATGACAATGAGCAGTTCTTC.

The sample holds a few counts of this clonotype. The chain's CDR3 is CASTQVQGLRNEQYF. CDR3 bases: TGTGCCAGCACCCAAGTCCAGGGGCTGCGAAACGAGCAGTACTTC. The chain has TRBV12-3 or TRBV12-4 and TRBJ2-7, with a possible D match to TRBD1 (6 bases). The CDR3 contains 15 residues. Trimming shortened V by 7 bases and J by 5 bases, and 21 bases separated the two germline ends.

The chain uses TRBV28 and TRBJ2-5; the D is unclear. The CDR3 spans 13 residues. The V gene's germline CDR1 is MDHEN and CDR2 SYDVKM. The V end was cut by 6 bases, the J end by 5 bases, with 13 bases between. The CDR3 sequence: CASSLTRWETQYF. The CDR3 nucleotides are TGTGCCAGCAGCCTTACCCGATGGGAGACCCAGTACTTC. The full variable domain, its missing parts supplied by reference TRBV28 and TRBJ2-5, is DVKVTQSSRYLVKRTGEKVFLECVQDMDHENMFWYRQDPGLGLRLIYFSYDVKMKEKGDIPEGYSVSREKKERFSLILESASTNQTSMYLCASSLTRWETQYFGPGTRLLVL.

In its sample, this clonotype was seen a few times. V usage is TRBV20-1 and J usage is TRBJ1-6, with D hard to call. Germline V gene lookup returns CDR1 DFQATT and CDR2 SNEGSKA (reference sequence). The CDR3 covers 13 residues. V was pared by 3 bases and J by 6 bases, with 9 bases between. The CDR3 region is CSARVTGNSPLHF. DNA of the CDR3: TGCAGTGCTAGGGTCACGGGTAATTCACCCCTCCACTTT.

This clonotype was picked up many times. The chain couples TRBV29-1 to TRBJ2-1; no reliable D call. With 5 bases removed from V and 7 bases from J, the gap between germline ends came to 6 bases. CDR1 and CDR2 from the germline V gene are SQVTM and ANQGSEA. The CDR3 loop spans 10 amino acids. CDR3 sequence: CSVLKNEQFF. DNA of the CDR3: TGCAGCGTTTTGAAGAATGAGCAGTTCTTC.

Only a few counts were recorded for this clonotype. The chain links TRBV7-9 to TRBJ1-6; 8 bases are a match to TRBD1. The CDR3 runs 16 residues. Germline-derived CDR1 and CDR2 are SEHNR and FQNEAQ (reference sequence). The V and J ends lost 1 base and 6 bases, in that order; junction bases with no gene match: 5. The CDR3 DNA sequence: TGTGCCAGCAGCTTAGAAGGGACAGGTCCTAATTCACCCCTCCACTTT. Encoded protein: CASSLEGTGPNSPLHF.

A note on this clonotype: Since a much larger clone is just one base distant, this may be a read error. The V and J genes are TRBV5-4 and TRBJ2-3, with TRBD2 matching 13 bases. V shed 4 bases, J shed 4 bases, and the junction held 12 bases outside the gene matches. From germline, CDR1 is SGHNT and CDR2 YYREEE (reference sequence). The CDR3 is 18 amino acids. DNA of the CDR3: TGTGCCAGCAGCGTAATGGAACTAGCGGGGGGGAACGCAGATACGCAGTATTTT. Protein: CASSVMELAGGNADTQYF.

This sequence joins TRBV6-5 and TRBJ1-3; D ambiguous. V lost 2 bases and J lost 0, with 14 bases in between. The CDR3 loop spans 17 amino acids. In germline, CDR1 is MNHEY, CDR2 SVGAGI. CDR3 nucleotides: TGTGCCAGCAGTTACCGAGGTCCCGGGATCTCTGGAAACACCATATATTTT. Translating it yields CASSYRGPGISGNTIYF.

In DNA form, the CDR3 reads TGCGCCAGCAGCCCCAGGCCCGGAGACGAGCAGTACTTC. Translation: CASSPRPGDEQYF. The chain joins TRBV5-1 to TRBJ2-7; no firm D call. Trimming took 4 bases from V and 5 from J, leaving 13 bases between them. Germline lookup yields CDR1 SGHRS and CDR2 YFSETQ. The CDR3 runs to 13 residues.

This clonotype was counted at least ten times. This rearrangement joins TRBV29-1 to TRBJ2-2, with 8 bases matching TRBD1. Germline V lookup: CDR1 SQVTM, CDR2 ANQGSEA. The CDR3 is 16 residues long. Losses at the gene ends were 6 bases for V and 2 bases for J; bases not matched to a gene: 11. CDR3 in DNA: TGCAGCGTCCACGACAGGGGCGACTTTAACACCGGGGAGCTGTTTTTT. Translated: CSVHDRGDFNTGELFF.

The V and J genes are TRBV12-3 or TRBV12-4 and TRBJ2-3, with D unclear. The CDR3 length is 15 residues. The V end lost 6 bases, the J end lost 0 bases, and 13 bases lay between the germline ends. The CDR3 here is CASRVVGFSTDTQYF. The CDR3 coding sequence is TGTGCCAGCAGAGTAGTGGGCTTTAGCACAGATACGCAGTATTTT.

The CDR3 loop is CSARQGADTGELFF. The CDR3 region has the DNA TGCAGTGCCAGACAGGGGGCGGACACCGGGGAGCTGTTTTTT. The rearrangement joins TRBV20-1 to TRBJ2-2; 10 bases agree with TRBD1. The V gene end was trimmed by 6 bases and the J gene end by 3 bases; junction bases not matched to a gene: 4. CDR3 length equals 14 residues. CDR1 DFQATT and CDR2 SNEGSKA come from the germline V gene (reference sequence).

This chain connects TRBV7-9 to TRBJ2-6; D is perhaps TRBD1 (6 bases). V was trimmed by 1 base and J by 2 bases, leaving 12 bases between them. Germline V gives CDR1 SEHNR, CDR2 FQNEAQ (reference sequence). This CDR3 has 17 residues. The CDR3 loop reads CASSLGTGKTGANVLTF. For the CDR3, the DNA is TGTGCCAGCAGCTTAGGAACAGGGAAGACTGGGGCCAACGTCCTGACTTTC.

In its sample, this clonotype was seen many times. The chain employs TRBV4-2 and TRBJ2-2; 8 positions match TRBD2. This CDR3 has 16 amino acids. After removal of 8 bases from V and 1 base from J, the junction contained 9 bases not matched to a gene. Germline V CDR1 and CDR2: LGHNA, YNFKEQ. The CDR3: CASEKPGLGNTGELFF. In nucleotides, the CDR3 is TGTGCCAGCGAGAAACCGGGACTAGGGAACACCGGGGAGCTGTTTTTT.

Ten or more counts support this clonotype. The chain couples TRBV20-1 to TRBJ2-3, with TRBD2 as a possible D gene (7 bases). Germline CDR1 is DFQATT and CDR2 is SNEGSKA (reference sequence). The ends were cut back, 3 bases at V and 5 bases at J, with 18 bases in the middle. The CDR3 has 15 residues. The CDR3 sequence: CSARKLGGAGDTQYF. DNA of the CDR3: TGCAGTGCTAGGAAATTGGGGGGGGCCGGAGATACGCAGTATTTT.